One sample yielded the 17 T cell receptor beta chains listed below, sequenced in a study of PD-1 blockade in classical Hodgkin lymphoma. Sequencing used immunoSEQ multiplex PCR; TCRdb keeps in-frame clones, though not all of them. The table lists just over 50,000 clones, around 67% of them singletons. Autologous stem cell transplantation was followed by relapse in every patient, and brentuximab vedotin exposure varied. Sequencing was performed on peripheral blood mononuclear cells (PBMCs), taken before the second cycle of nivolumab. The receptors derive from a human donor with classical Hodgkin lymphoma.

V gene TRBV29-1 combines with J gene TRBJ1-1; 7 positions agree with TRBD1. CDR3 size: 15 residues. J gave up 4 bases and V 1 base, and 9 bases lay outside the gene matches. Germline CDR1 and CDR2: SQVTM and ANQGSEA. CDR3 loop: CSVEAYRGESTEAFF. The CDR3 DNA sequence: TGCAGCGTTGAAGCTTACAGGGGAGAGAGCACTGAAGCTTTCTTT.

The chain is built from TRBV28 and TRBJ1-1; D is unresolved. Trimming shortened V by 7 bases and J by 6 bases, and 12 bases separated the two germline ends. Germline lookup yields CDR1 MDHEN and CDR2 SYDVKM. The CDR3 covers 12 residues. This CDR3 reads CASTSHRAEAFF. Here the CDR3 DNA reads TGTGCCAGCACTTCGCATCGCGCTGAAGCTTTCTTT.

The CDR3 DNA sequence: TGCAGTGTCCAGGGGGCGAGGGAGCAGTTCTTC. Amino acid sequence: CSVQGAREQFF. V and J are TRBV20-1 and TRBJ2-1, with 8 nucleotides matching TRBD1. This CDR3 comprises 11 residues. Germline values: CDR1 DFQATT, CDR2 SNEGSKA (reference sequence). Trimming at V came to 7 bases and at J to 10 bases, leaving 6 bases not matched to a gene.

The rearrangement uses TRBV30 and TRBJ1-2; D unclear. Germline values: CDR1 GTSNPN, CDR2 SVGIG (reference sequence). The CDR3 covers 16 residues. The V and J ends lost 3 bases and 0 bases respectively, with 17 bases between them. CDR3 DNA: TGTGCCTGGAGAGCCCCGGGAGTGCAAACTAACTATGGCTACACCTTC. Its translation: CAWRAPGVQTNYGYTF.

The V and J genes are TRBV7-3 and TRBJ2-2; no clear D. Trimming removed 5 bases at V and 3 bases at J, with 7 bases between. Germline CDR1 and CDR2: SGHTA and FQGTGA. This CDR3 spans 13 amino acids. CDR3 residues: CASSLHDTGELFF. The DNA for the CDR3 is TGTGCCAGCAGCCTACATGACACCGGGGAGCTGTTTTTT.

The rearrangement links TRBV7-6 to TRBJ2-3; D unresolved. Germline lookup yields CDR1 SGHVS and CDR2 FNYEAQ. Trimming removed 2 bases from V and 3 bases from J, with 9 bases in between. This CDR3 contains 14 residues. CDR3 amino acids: CASSLMAETDTQYF. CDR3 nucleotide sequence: TGTGCCAGCAGCTTAATGGCCGAGACAGATACGCAGTATTTT. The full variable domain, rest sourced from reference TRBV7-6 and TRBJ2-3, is GAGVSQSPRYKVTKRGQDVALRCDPISGHVSLYWYRQALGQGPEFLTYFNYEAQQDKSGLPNDRFSAERPEGSISTLTIQRTEQRDSAMYRCASSLMAETDTQYFGPGTRLTVL.

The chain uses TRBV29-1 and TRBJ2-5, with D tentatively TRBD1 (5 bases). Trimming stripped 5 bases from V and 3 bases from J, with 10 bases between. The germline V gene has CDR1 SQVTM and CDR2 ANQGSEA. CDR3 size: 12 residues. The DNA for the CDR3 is TGCAGCGTTCAGGGTTTGGAAGAGACCCAGTACTTC. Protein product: CSVQGLEETQYF. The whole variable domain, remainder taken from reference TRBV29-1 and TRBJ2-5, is SAVISQKPSRDICQRGTSLTIQCQVDSQVTMMFWYRQQPGQSLTLIATANQGSEATYESGFVIDKFPISRPNLTFSTLTVSNMSPEDSSIYLCSVQGLEETQYFGPGTRLLVL.

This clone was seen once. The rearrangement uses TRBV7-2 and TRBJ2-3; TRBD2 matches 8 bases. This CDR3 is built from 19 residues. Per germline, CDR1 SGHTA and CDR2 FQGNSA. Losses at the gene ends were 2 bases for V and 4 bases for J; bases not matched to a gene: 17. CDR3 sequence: CASSLRGLAGPSSADTQYF. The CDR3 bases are TGTGCCAGCAGCTTACGTGGGCTAGCGGGCCCCAGCTCGGCAGATACGCAGTATTTT.

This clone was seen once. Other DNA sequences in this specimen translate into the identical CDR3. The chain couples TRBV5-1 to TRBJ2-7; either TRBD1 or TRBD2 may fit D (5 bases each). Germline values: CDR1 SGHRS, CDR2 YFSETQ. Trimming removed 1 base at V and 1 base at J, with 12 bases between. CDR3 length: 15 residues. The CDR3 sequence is CASSLSRDPSYEQYF. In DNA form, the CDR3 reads TGCGCCAGCAGCTTGAGCAGGGACCCATCCTACGAGCAGTACTTC.

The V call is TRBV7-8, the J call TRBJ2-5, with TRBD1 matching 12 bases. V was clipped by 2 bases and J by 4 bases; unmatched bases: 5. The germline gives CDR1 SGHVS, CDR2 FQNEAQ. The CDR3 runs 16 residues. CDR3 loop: CASSLRGTGGAETQYF. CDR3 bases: TGTGCCAGCAGCTTAAGGGGGACAGGGGGCGCAGAGACCCAGTACTTC.

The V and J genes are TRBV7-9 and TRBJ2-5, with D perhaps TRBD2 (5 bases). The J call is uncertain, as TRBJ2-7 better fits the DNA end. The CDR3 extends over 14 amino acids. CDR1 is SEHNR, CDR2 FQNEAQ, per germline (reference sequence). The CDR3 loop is CASSLGSGNYEQYF. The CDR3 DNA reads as TGTGCCAGCAGCTTAGGGTCCGGGAACTACGAGCAGTACTTC.

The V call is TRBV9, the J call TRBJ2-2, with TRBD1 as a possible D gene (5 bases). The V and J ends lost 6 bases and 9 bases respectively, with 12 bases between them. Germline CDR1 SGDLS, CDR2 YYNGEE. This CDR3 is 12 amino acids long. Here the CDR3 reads CASNSGYRELFF. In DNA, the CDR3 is TGTGCCAGCAATTCAGGGTACAGGGAGCTGTTTTTT.

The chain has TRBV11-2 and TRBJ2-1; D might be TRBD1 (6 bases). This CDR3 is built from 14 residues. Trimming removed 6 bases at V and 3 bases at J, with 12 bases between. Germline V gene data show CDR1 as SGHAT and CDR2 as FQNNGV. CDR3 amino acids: CASRRDNLYNEQFF. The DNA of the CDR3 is TGTGCCAGCAGACGGGACAACCTCTACAATGAGCAGTTCTTC.

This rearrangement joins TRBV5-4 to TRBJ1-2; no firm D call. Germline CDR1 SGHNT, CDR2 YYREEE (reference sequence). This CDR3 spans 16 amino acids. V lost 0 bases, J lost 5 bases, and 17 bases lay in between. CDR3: CASSLVSRNRYYGYTF. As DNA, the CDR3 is TGTGCCAGCAGCTTGGTTTCGCGGAACCGTTATTATGGCTACACCTTC.

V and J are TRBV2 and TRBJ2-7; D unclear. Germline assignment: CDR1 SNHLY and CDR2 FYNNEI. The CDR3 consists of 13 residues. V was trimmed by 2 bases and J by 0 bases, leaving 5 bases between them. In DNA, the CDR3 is TGTGCCAGCAGTGAACGGCTCTCCTACGAGCAGTACTTC. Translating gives CASSERLSYEQYF.

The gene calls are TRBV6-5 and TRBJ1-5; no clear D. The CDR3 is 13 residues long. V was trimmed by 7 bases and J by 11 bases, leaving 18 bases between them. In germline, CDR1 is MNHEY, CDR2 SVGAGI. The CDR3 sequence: CASTWSSDRSQHF. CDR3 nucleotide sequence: TGTGCCAGCACCTGGAGCTCAGACCGGTCCCAGCATTTT.

The CDR3 spells CASRETGAKNIQYF. DNA of the CDR3: TGTGCCAGCAGGGAGACCGGAGCCAAAAACATTCAGTACTTC. The genes are TRBV18 and TRBJ2-4; tentative D call: TRBD2 (5 bases). Trimming pared 8 bases from V and 0 bases from J, leaving 11 bases between. The CDR3 is 14 amino acids. Germline V gene lookup returns CDR1 KGHSH and CDR2 LQKENI.